The following is a T cell receptor beta chain sequence with its context. TCRdb's table, derived via immunoSEQ multiplex PCR, lists solely in-frame clones and lacks some. The sample includes around 730,000 clones, roughly 88% of them seen just once. This entry is derived from a study of shared T cell receptors in the human thymus. V lost 10 bases and J lost 3, with 21 bases in between. Germline lookup yields CDR1 SGHVS and CDR2 FQNEAQ. The CDR3 totals 16 residues. Another study also made use of these data, one on human thymus T cells. That report notes: Healthy Finnish infants undergoing corrective surgery for congenital heart defects were the donors. Resections from corrective heart surgery supplied the thymus tissue. Both thymic and peripheral blood repertoires showed apparently biased V and J usage. Related research described thymic repertoires that were highly overlapping among unrelated individuals.

Specimen: thymocytes. The receptor's source is a girl less than two years old with a congenital heart defect. This rearrangement joins TRBV7-8 to TRBJ2-2; the D gene is possibly TRBD1 (6 bases). CDR3 DNA sequence: TGTGCCAACACGGACAGAGGGGCCGTGGACACCGGGGAGCTGTTTTTT. Its protein product is CANTDRGAVDTGELFF. The variable domain in full, completed from reference TRBV7-8 and TRBJ2-2, reads GAGVSQSPRYKVAKRGQDVALRCDPISGHVSLFWYQQALGQGPEFLTYFQNEAQLDKSGLPSDRFFAERPEGSVSTLKIQRTQQEDSAVYLCANTDRGAVDTGELFFGEGSRLTVL.